The 4 T cell receptor beta chains in this list originate from one sample, sequenced in a study of blood T cell repertoires in COVID-19. The data were produced by immunoSEQ multiplex PCR, yet TCRdb's version contains in-frame clones alone and is incomplete. The repertoire holds under 300,000 clones, with 70% to 90% as singletons. Sequencing input: peripheral blood. The source of these receptors is a man aged 55 to 70 who had recovered from COVID-19.

This clone was counted only a few times. A much larger clone differs from this one at a single base, so this may be a read error. Other DNA sequences in this specimen translate into the identical CDR3. This CDR3 reads CASSSQGNQPQHF. In DNA form, the CDR3 reads TGTGCCAGCAGTTCTCAGGGAAATCAGCCCCAGCATTTT. The rearrangement links TRBV6-2 or TRBV6-3 to TRBJ1-5, with TRBD1 as a possible D gene (5 bases). This CDR3 comprises 13 residues. CDR1 is MNHEY, CDR2 SVGEGT, per germline. Trimming stripped 4 bases from V and 4 bases from J, with 8 bases between.

The CDR3, as DNA: TGTGCCAGCATCGGCCCCGGGGGCACTGAAGCTTTCTTT. It yields the protein CASIGPGGTEAFF. J is TRBJ1-1 and V is TRBV2, with a weak D call TRBD1 (5 bases). The germline CDR1 and CDR2 sequences are SNHLY and FYNNEI. This CDR3 region has 13 residues. V was clipped by 7 bases and J by 4 bases, with 13 bases between them.

The chain employs TRBV30 and TRBJ2-5; TRBD2 matches 14 bases. CDR3 length: 15 residues. CDR1 and CDR2 from the germline V gene are GTSNPN and SVGIG (reference sequence). V trimming: 1 base; J trimming: 7 bases; junction bases outside the gene matches: 5. CDR3 bases: TGTGCCTGGAGTGGCGGACTAGCGGGAGGAGGGACCCAGTACTTC. Translation: CAWSGGLAGGGTQYF.

This chain connects TRBV11-2 to TRBJ2-2; D uncertain. Trimming shortened V by 3 bases and J by 4 bases, and 9 bases separated the two germline ends. Germline lookup yields CDR1 SGHAT and CDR2 FQNNGV. This CDR3 comprises 14 residues. The chain's CDR3 is CASSLSPGTGELFF. The DNA of the CDR3 is TGTGCCAGCAGCTTGAGTCCCGGCACCGGGGAGCTGTTTTTT. The full variable domain, completed using reference TRBV11-2 and TRBJ2-2, is EAGVAQSPRYKIIEKRQSVAFWCNPISGHATLYWYQQILGQGPKLLIQFQNNGVVDDSQLPKDRFSAERLKGVDSTLKIQPAKLEDSAVYLCASSLSPGTGELFFGEGSRLTVL.